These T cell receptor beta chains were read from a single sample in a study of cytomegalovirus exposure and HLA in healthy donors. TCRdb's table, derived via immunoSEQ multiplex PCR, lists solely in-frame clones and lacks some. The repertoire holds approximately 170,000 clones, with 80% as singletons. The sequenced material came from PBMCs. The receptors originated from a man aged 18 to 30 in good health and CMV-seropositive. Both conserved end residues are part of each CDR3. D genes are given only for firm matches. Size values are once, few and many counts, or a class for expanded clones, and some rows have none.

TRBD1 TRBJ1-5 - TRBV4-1 TGCGCCAGCAGCCTACAGGGGGCTGAGCCCCAGCATTTT CASSLQGAEPQHF
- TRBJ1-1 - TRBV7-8 TGTGCCAGCAGCCCCGCCCCCGGGGGTGGGAACACTGAAGCTTTCTTT CASSPAPGGGNTEAFF
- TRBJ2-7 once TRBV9 TGTGCCAGCAGCCCAAGGGACTGGGACTACGAGCAGTACTTC CASSPRDWDYEQYF
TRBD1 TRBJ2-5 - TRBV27 TGTGCCAGCAGTCTGGGGACAGGGAGAGAGACCCAGTACTTC CASSLGTGRETQYF
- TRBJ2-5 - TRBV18 TGTGCCAGCTCACCACCGGTTTTACGGGAGAACGGGGAGACCCAGTACTTC CASSPPVLRENGETQYF
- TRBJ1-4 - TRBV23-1 TGCGCCAGCGGCCCCGGGACAACTAATGAAAAACTGTTTTTT CASGPGTTNEKLFF
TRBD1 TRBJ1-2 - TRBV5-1 TGCGCCAGCAGCTTGGACACTACAGGGGGCGTCTATGGCTACACCTTC CASSLDTTGGVYGYTF
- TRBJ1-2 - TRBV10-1 TGCGCCAGCAGTGAAGTAGGGGACTATGGCTACACCTTC CASSEVGDYGYTF
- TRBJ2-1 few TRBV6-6 TGTGCCAGCAGCAGGGGAGTCAATGAGCAGTTCTTC CASSRGVNEQFF
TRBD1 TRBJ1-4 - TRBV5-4 TGTGCCAGCAGCTTTTCCGGGACAGGACCTAATGAAAAACTGTTTTTT CASSFSGTGPNEKLFF
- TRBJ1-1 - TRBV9 TGTGCCAGCAGCGTAGAATCCCGCACTGAAGCTTTCTTT CASSVESRTEAFF
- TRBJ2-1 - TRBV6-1 TGTGCCACCTCGTTACCGGATGAGCAGTTCTTC CATSLPDEQFF
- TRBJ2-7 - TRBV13 TGTGCCAGCAGTGAGGGCGGATCTTACGAGCAGTACTTC CASSEGGSYEQYF
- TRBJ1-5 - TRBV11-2 TGTGCCAGCAGCCCAGGGGAATGGCAGCCCCAGCATTTT CASSPGEWQPQHF
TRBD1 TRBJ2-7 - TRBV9 TGTGCCAGCAGCGTAGGGTCGGGGACAGGGGACGAGCAGTACTTC CASSVGSGTGDEQYF
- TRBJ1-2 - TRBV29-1 TGCAGCGTTGAGGGCAGGGGCTATGGCTACACCTTC CSVEGRGYGYTF